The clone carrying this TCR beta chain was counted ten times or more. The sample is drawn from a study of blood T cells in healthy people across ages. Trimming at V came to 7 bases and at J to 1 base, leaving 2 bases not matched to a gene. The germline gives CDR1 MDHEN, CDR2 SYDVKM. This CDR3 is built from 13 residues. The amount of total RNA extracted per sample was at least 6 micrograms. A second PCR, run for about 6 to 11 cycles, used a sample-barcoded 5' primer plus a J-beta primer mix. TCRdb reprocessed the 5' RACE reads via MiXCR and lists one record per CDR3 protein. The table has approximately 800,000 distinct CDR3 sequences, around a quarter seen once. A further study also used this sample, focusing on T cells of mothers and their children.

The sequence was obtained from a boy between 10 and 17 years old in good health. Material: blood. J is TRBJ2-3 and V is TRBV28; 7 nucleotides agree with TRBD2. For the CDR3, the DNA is TGTGCCAGCACCCGGGGGGGCACAGATACGCAGTATTTT. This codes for CASTRGGTDTQYF.